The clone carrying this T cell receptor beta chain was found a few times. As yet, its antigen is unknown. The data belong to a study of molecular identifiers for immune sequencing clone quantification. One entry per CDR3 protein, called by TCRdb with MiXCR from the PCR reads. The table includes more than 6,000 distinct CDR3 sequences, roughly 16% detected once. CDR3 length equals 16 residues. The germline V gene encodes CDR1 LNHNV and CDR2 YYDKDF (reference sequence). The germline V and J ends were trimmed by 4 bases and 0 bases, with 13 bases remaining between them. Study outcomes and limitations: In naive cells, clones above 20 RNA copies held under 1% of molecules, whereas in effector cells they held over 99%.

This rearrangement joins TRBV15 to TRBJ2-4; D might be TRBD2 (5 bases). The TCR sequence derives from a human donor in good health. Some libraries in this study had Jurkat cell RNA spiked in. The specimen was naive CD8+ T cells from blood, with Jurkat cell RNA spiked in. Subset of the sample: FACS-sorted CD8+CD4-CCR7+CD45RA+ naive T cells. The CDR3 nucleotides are TGTGCCACCAGCATAAGGGAGCTAATAGCCAAAAACATTCAGTACTTC. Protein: CATSIRELIAKNIQYF.